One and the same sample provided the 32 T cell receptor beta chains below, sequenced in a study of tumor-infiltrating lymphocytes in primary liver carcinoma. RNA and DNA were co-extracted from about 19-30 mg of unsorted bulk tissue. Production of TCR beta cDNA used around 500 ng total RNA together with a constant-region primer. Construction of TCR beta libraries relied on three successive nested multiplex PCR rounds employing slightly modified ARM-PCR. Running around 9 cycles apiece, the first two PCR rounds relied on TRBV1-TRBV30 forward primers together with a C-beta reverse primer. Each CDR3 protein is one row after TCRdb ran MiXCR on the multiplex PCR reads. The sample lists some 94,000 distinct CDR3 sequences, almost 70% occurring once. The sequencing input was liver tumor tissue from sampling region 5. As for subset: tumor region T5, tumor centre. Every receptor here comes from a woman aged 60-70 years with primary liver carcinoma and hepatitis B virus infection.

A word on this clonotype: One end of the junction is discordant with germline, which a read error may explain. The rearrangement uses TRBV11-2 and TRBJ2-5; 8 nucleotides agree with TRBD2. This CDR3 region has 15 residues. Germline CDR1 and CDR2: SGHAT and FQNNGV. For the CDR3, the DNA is TGTGCCAGCAGCTTACCGGGACTAGGCCAAGAGTCCCAGTACTTC. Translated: CASSLPGLGQESQYF.

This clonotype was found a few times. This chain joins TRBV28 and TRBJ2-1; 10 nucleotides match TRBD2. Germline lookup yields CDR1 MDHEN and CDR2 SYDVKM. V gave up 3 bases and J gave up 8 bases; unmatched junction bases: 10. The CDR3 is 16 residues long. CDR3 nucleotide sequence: TGTGCCAGCAGTTTCCTAAGCGGGAGGGCCCTCGATGAGCAGTTCTTC. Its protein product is CASSFLSGRALDEQFF.

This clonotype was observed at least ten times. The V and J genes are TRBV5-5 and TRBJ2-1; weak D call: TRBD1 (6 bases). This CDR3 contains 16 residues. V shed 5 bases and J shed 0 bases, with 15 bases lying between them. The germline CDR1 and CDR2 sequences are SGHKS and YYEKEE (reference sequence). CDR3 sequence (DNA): TGTGCCAGCAGTCCACGAGCGGACAGCTCCTACAATGAGCAGTTCTTC. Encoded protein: CASSPRADSSYNEQFF.

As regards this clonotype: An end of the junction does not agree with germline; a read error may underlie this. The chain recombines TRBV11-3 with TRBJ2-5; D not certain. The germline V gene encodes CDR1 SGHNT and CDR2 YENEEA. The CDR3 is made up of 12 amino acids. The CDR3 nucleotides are TGTACCAGCAACTTAGTCACAGAGACCCAGTACTTC. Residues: CTSNLVTETQYF.

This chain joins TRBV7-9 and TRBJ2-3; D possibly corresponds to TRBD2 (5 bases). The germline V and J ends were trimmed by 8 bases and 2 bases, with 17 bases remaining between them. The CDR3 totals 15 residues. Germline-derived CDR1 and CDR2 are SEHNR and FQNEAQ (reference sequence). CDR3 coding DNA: TGTGCCAGCGGCCCCCGGGGTACATACACAGATACGCAGTATTTT. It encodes CASGPRGTYTDTQYF.

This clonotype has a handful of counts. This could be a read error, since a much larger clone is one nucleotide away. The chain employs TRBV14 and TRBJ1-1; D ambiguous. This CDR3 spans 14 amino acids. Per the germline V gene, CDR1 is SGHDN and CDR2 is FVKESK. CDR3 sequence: CASSQYRMNTEASF. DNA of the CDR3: TGTGCCAGCAGCCAGTACAGAATGAACACTGAAGCTTCCTTT.

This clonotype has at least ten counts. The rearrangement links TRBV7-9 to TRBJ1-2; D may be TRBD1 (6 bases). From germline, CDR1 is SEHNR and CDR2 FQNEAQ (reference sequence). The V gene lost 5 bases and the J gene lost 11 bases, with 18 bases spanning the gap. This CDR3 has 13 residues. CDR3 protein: CASSVKGGHGYTF. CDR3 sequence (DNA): TGTGCCAGCAGCGTCAAGGGGGGGCACGGGTACACCTTC. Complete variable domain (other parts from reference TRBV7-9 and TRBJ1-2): DTGVSQNPRHKITKRGQNVTFRCDPISEHNRLYWYRQTLGQGPEFLTYFQNEAQLEKSRLLSDRFSAERPKGSFSTLEIQRTEQGDSAMYLCASSVKGGHGYTFGSGTRLTVV.

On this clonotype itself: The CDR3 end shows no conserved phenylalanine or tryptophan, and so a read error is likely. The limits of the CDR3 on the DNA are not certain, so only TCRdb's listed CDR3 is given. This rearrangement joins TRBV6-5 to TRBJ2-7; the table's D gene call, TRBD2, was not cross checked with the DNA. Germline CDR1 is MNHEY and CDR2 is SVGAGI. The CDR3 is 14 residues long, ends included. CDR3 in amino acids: CASSTTPTSYGQYS.

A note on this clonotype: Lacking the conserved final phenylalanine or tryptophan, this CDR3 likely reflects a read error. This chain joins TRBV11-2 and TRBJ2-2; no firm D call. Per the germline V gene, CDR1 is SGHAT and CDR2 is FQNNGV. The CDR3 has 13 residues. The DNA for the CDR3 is TGTGCCAGCCGCTTAGATAGAACTGGGGAGCTGTTTTCT. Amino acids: CASRLDRTGELFS.

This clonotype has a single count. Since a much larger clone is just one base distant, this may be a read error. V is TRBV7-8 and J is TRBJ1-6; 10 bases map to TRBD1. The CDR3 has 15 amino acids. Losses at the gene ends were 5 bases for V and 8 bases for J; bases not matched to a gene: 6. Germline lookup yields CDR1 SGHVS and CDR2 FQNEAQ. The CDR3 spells CASSPRDRGDSPLHF. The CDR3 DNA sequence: TGTGCCAGCAGCCCCCGGGACAGGGGTGATTCACCCCTCCACTTT. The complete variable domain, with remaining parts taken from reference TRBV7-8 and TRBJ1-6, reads GAGVSQSPRYKVAKRGQDVALRCDPISGHVSLFWYQQALGQGPEFLTYFQNEAQLDKSGLPSDRFFAERPEGSVSTLKIQRTQQEDSAVYLCASSPRDRGDSPLHFGNGTRLTVT.

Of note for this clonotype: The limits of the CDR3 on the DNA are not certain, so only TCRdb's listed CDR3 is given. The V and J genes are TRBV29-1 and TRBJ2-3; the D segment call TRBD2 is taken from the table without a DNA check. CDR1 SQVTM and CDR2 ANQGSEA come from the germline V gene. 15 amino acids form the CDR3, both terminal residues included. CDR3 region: CSVAYGSGSANTQYF.

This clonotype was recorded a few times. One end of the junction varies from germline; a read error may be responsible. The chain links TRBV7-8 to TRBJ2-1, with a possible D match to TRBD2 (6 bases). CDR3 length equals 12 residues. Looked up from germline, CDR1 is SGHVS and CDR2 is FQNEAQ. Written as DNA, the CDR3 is TGTGCCAGCGGCTTAGTCCCCGGGAGTCTGTTCTTC. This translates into CASGLVPGSLFF.

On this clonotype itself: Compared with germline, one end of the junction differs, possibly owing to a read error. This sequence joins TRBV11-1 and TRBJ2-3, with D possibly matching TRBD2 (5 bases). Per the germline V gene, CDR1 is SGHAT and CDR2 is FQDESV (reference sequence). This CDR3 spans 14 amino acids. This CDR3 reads CTSSLRQHVGESHF. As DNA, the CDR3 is TGTACCAGCAGCTTAAGGCAACATGTGGGAGAGTCTCACTTT.

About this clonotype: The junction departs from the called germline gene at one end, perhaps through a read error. CDR3 DNA: TGTGCCAACAGCCCAGCCTCGGGGAAGCCTAACTATGGCTACGCCTTC. Protein product: CANSPASGKPNYGYAF. This rearrangement joins TRBV11-2 to TRBJ1-2; D is unclear. Looked up from germline, CDR1 is SGHAT and CDR2 is FQNNGV. This CDR3 spans 16 amino acids.

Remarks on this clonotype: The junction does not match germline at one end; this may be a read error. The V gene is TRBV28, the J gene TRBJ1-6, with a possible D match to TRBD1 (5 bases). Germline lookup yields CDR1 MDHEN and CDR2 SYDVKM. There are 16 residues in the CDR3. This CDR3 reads CASSLARGSYNSLLHF. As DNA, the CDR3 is TGTGCCAGCAGTTTAGCCCGGGGCAGCTATAATTCACTCCTCCACTTT.

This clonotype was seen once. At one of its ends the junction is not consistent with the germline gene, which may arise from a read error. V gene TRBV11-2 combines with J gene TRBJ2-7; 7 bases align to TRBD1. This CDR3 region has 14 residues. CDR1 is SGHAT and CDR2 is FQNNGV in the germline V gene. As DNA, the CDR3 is TGTGCCAGCAGCAGGAGGACAGGTCCCTACAAGCAGTACTTC. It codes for CASSRRTGPYKQYF.

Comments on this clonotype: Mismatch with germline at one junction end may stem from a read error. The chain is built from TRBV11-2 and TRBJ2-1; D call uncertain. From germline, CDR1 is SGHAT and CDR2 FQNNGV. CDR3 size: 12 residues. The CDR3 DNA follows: TGTGCCAGCAGCTCATGGGTGGGTGAGCACTTCTTC. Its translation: CASSSWVGEHFF.

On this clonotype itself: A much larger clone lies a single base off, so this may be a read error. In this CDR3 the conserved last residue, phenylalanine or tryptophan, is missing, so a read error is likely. CDR3: CASSFQGAGTEAFL. The CDR3 region has the DNA TGTGCCAGCAGCTTCCAGGGGGCAGGCACTGAAGCTTTCCTT. V gene TRBV7-8 combines with J gene TRBJ1-1, with TRBD1 matching over 8 bases. Germline values: CDR1 SGHVS, CDR2 FQNEAQ. This CDR3 comprises 14 residues. Trimming cost V 3 bases and J 4 bases; bases outside gene matches: 4.

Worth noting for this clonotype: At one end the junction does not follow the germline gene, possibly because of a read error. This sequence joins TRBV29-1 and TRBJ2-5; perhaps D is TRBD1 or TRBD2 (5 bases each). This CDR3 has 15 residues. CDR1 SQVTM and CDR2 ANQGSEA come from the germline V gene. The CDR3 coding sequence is TGTAGCGTTGAAGGGGTTATAGGGGAACAAGAGACCCAGTACTTC. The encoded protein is CSVEGVIGEQETQYF.

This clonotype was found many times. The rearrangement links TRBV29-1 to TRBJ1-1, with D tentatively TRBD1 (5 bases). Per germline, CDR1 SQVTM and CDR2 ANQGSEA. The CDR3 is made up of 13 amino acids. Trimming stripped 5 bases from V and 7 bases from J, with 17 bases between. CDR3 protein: CSVLGIWGREAFF. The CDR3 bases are TGCAGCGTTCTGGGAATTTGGGGCCGTGAAGCTTTCTTT. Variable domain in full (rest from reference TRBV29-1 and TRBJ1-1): SAVISQKPSRDICQRGTSLTIQCQVDSQVTMMFWYRQQPGQSLTLIATANQGSEATYESGFVIDKFPISRPNLTFSTLTVSNMSPEDSSIYLCSVLGIWGREAFFGQGTRLTVV.

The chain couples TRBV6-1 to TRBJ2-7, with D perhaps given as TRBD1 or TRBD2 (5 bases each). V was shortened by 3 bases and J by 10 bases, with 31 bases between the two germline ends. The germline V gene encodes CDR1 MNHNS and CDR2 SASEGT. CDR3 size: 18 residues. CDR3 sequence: CASSDSLKGAARGYKQYF. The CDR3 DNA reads TGTGCCAGCAGTGATAGCCTGAAAGGAGCGGCGAGGGGCTACAAACAGTACTTC.

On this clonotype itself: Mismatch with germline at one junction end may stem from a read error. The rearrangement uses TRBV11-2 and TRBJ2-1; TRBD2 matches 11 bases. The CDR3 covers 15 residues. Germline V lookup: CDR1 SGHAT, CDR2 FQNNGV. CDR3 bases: TGTGCCAGCAGCACAACTAGCGGGAGAAGTAATGAGCAGTCCTTC. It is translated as CASSTTSGRSNEQSF.

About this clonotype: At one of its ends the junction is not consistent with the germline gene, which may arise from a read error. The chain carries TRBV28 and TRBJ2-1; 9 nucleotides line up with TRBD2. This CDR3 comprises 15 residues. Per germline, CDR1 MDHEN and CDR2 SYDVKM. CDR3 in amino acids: CTSSPLAGMRNEQFF. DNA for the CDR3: TGTACCAGCAGTCCTCTAGCGGGAATGAGAAATGAGCAGTTCTTC.

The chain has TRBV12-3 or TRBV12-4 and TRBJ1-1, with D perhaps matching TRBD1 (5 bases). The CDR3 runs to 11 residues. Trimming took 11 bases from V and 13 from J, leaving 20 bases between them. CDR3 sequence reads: CAGNLAGRVFF. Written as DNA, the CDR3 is TGTGCCGGCAATCTTGCAGGGAGGGTTTTCTTT.

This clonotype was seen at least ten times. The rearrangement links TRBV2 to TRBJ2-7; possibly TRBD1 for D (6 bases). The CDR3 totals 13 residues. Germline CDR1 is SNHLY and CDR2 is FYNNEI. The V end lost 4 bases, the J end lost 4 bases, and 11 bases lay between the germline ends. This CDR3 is CASSGTGIYEQYF. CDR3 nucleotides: TGTGCCAGCAGTGGAACAGGGATATACGAGCAGTACTTC. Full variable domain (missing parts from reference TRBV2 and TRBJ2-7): EPEVTQTPSHQVTQMGQEVILRCVPISNHLYFYWYRQILGQKVEFLVSFYNNEISEKSEIFDDQFSVERPDGSNFTLKIRSTKLEDSAMYFCASSGTGIYEQYFGPGTRLTVT.

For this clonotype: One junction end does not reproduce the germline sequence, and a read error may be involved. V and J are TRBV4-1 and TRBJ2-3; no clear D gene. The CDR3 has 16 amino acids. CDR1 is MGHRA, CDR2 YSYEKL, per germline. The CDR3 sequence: CASSQDGRASIDTQYF. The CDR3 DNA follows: TGCGCCAGCAGTCAAGACGGACGGGCCAGCATAGATACGCAGTATTTT.

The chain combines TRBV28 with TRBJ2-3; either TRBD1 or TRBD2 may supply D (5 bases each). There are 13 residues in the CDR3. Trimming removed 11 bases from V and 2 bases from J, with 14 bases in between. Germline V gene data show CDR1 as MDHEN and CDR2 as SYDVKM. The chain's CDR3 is CASGSLPTDTQYF. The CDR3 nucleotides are TGTGCCTCAGGGAGCTTGCCCACAGATACGCAGTATTTT.

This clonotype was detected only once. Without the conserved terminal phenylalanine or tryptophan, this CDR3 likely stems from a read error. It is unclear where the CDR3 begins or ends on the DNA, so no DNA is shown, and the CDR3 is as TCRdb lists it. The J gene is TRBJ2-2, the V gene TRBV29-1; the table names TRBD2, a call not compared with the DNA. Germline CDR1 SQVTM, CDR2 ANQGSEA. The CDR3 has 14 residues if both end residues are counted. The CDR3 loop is CSVGGTSATGELLL.

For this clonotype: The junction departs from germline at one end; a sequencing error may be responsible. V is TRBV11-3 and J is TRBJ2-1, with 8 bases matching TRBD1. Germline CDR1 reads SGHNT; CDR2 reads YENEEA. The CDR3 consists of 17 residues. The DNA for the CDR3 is TGTTCCAGCAGCTCCCAGGGGGCGCGGGCCATGGGCAATGAGCAGTTCTTC. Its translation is CSSSSQGARAMGNEQFF. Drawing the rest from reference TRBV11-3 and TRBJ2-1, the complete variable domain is EAGVVQSPRYKIIEKKQPVAFWCNPISGHNTLYWYLQNLGQGPELLIRYENEEAVDDSQLPKDRFSAERLKGVDSTLKIQPAELGDSAVYLCSSSSQGARAMGNEQFFGPGTRLTVL.

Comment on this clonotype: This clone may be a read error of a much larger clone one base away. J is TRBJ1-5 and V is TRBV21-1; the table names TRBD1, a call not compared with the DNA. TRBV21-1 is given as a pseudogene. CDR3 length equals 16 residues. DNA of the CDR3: TGTGCCGGCACCCACCGGACAGGGTTTGGCAATCAGCCCCAGCATTTT. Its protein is CAGTHRTGFGNQPQHF.

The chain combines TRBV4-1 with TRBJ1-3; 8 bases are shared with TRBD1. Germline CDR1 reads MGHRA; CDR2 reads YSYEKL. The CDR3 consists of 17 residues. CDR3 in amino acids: CLSSQVGGQGSGNTIYF. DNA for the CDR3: TGCCTCAGCAGCCAAGTGGGAGGACAGGGTTCTGGAAACACCATATATTTT.

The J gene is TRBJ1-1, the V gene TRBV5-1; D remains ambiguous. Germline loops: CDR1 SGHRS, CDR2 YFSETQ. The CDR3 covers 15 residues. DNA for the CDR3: TGCGTCGGCAGCTCGACCGCCGTGGGGAACACTGAAGCTTTCTTT. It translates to CVGSSTAVGNTEAFF.